These 25 T cell receptor beta chains originate from one sample sequenced in a study of T cells after yellow fever vaccination. TCRdb analysed the 5' RACE reads with MiXCR anew, one entry per CDR3 protein. In the table there are 75,000 to 100,000 distinct CDR3 sequences, under 9% of which are singletons. Sequenced material: CD8+ T cells not binding an NS4B(214-222) dextramer, sorted from PBMCs, taken roughly 15 days after the first yellow fever vaccination. These receptor sequences come from a man between 18 and 35 years old who received the YFV17D yellow fever vaccine.

J is TRBJ1-4 and V is TRBV6-1, with a tentative D call TRBD1 (6 bases). The CDR3 is made up of 17 amino acids. Germline CDR1 is MNHNS and CDR2 is SASEGT. V lost 6 bases, J lost 0 bases, and 17 bases lay in between. CDR3 sequence: CASRPGHSFATNEKLFF. The CDR3 nucleotides are TGTGCCAGCAGACCGGGACACTCCTTTGCAACTAATGAAAAACTGTTTTTT.

This clonotype was counted ten times or more. V and J are TRBV9 and TRBJ2-1, with TRBD1 as a possible D gene (5 bases). Germline CDR1 is SGDLS and CDR2 is YYNGEE. The V gene lost 3 bases and the J gene lost 10 bases, with 8 bases spanning the gap. The CDR3 contains 11 residues. CDR3 sequence reads: CASSDRQEQFF. The CDR3 DNA sequence: TGTGCCAGCAGCGATCGACAGGAGCAGTTCTTC.

The rearrangement joins TRBV5-6 to TRBJ2-3, with 7 bases aligning to TRBD1. The CDR3 is 16 residues long. The V segment lost 1 base and the J segment 2 bases; nucleotides outside the gene matches: 7. Looked up from germline, CDR1 is SGHDT and CDR2 is YYEEEE. The DNA of the CDR3 is TGTGCCAGCAGCTTGCCTACAGGGGAATACACAGATACGCAGTATTTT. Protein product: CASSLPTGEYTDTQYF.

This clonotype was seen repeatedly, ten times or more. The rearrangement uses TRBV7-9 and TRBJ2-3; 9 bases fit TRBD1. With V trimmed by 8 bases and J by 3 bases, 6 bases remained unmatched. The CDR3 is 14 residues long. Germline CDR1 SEHNR, CDR2 FQNEAQ (reference sequence). For the CDR3, the DNA is TGTGCCAGCTCGGGACAGGGCTCAACAGATACGCAGTATTTT. It translates to CASSGQGSTDTQYF.

As concerns this clonotype: Possible read error: a much larger clone is one base away. The chain links TRBV29-1 to TRBJ2-3; D gene ambiguous. CDR3 length: 15 amino acids. Trimming cost V 4 bases and J 0 bases, with 14 bases left between them. Germline lookup yields CDR1 SQVTM and CDR2 ANQGSEA. The CDR3 DNA sequence: TGCAGCGTTGCCACCCGAGCTACTAGCACAGATACGCAGTATTTT. Translating it yields CSVATRATSTDTQYF.

This clonotype has a count of ten or more. J is TRBJ2-1 and V is TRBV24-1; TRBD1 aligns across 11 bases. With 10 bases clipped from V and 5 bases from J, the junction kept 3 bases outside the gene matches. The CDR3 is 13 amino acids. Germline V gene data show CDR1 as KGHDR and CDR2 as SFDVKD. The CDR3 nucleotides read TGTGCCACACGGGACAGGGGGAACAATGAGCAGTTCTTC. This translates into CATRDRGNNEQFF.

In this sample, this clonotype turned up a few times. V gene TRBV6-4 combines with J gene TRBJ2-3; D ambiguous. Germline-derived CDR1 and CDR2 are MRHNA and SNTAGT. The CDR3 runs to 15 residues. V dropped 3 bases and J dropped 4 bases, with 14 bases sitting between them. The CDR3 region is CASSEFSDPPDTQYF. CDR3 coding DNA: TGTGCCAGCAGTGAATTTTCAGATCCACCAGATACGCAGTATTTT.

This clonotype was detected only a few times. CDR3 loop: CASSLLAGVPNEQFF. CDR3 DNA sequence: TGTGCCAGCAGCTTACTAGCGGGGGTACCTAATGAGCAGTTCTTC. The chain recombines TRBV7-2 with TRBJ2-1, with 10 positions matching TRBD2. Germline CDR1 is SGHTA and CDR2 is FQGNSA. This CDR3 comprises 15 residues. J lost 7 bases, V lost 2 bases, and 5 bases had no gene match.

In this sample, this clonotype turned up a few times. Here the CDR3 DNA reads TGCAGCGTCGGCGGGACTAGCGGGGGGCACTCCTACAATGAGCAGTTCTTC. Its translation is CSVGGTSGGHSYNEQFF. V usage is TRBV29-1 and J usage is TRBJ2-1, with 15 bases lining up with TRBD2. This CDR3 is built from 17 residues. Germline CDR1 SQVTM, CDR2 ANQGSEA. After removal of 6 bases from V and 0 bases from J, the junction contained 6 bases not matched to a gene.

This chain connects TRBV20-1 to TRBJ1-1; tentatively, D is TRBD1 (5 bases). The germline V and J ends were trimmed by 0 bases and 2 bases, with 13 bases remaining between them. CDR3 length: 15 amino acids. Germline CDR1 DFQATT, CDR2 SNEGSKA (reference sequence). The CDR3, as DNA: TGCAGTGCTAGAGATAATGGGCAGGGTAACACTGAAGCTTTCTTT. Translated, it gives CSARDNGQGNTEAFF.

This clonotype was recorded at least ten times. This sequence joins TRBV7-8 and TRBJ2-1; D unresolved. Germline V lookup: CDR1 SGHVS, CDR2 FQNEAQ. V was trimmed by 5 bases and J by 9 bases, leaving 14 bases between them. This CDR3 is 13 amino acids long. This chain's CDR3 is CASSHWAAGEQFF. DNA of the CDR3: TGTGCCAGCAGCCACTGGGCAGCCGGTGAGCAGTTCTTC. Supplemented by reference TRBV7-8 and TRBJ2-1, the full variable domain reads GAGVSQSPRYKVAKRGQDVALRCDPISGHVSLFWYQQALGQGPEFLTYFQNEAQLDKSGLPSDRFFAERPEGSVSTLKIQRTQQEDSAVYLCASSHWAAGEQFFGPGTRLTVL.

In its sample, this clonotype was seen many times. The rearrangement joins TRBV12-3 or TRBV12-4 to TRBJ2-5, with TRBD1 identical over 10 bases. The CDR3 is made up of 15 amino acids. The V segment lost 5 bases and the J segment 8 bases; nucleotides outside the gene matches: 11. Here the CDR3 reads CASSLPGTGASTQYF. The CDR3 DNA reads TGTGCCAGCAGTCTCCCCGGGACAGGGGCTTCTACCCAGTACTTC.

This clonotype was recorded a few times. The V gene is TRBV11-2, the J gene TRBJ2-1; D unclear. V dropped 5 bases and J dropped 9 bases, with 11 bases sitting between them. The length of the CDR3 is 12 residues. Germline CDR1 and CDR2: SGHAT and FQNNGV. This CDR3 is CASSATALEQFF. CDR3 sequence (DNA): TGTGCCAGCAGCGCGACGGCTCTTGAGCAGTTCTTC.

The chain is built from TRBV12-3 or TRBV12-4 and TRBJ1-1; 10 bases align to TRBD1. This CDR3 is 15 amino acids long. After removal of 2 bases from V and 5 bases from J, the junction contained 5 bases not matched to a gene. CDR3 loop: CASSLRQGAWTEAFF. The CDR3 region has the DNA TGTGCCAGCAGTTTACGACAGGGGGCTTGGACTGAAGCTTTCTTT.

Only a few counts were recorded for this clonotype. J is TRBJ2-3 and V is TRBV12-5; TRBD2 might be the D (7 bases). CDR1 is LGHNT and CDR2 is FRNRAP in the germline V gene. The ends were cut back, 7 bases at V and 2 bases at J, with 16 bases in the middle. The CDR3 totals 15 residues. CDR3 sequence: CASAVGGRPTDTQYF. For the CDR3, the DNA is TGTGCTAGTGCCGTGGGGGGGCGGCCCACAGATACGCAGTATTTT.

As regards this clonotype: A junction boundary mismatches the germline segment, possibly from a read error. The J gene is TRBJ2-2, the V gene TRBV6-4; 7 nucleotides line up with TRBD1. The CDR3 loop spans 15 amino acids. The germline gives CDR1 MRHNA, CDR2 SNTAGT. The CDR3 loop is CASSDSDRHTGVLFF. CDR3 nucleotides: TGTGCCAGCAGTGACTCGGACAGGCACACCGGGGTGCTGTTTTTT.

In this sample, this clonotype turned up a few times. The chain uses TRBV19 and TRBJ1-2, with a possible D match to TRBD1 (5 bases). This CDR3 comprises 15 residues. Per germline, CDR1 LNHDA and CDR2 SQIVND (reference sequence). V lost 7 bases, J lost 5 bases, and 20 bases lay in between. In nucleotides, the CDR3 is TGTGCCAGTACCCAGTTCCCCGGGGACCGGTATGGCTACACCTTC. Translating gives CASTQFPGDRYGYTF.

This clonotype was recorded many times. This chain links TRBV7-2 with TRBJ2-7, with D possibly TRBD1 on 6 matching bases. The CDR3 length is 14 residues. V gave up 3 bases and J gave up 3 bases, with 12 bases separating them. Per germline, CDR1 SGHTA and CDR2 FQGNSA. CDR3 residues: CASSLGTGYYEQYF. CDR3 sequence (DNA): TGTGCCAGCAGCTTGGGTACAGGGTACTACGAGCAGTACTTC.

This clonotype was picked up a small number of times. The rearrangement links TRBV27 to TRBJ2-1; TRBD2 matches 8 bases. The germline gives CDR1 MNHEY, CDR2 SMNVEV (reference sequence). The CDR3 is 15 amino acids. With V trimmed by 6 bases and J by 3 bases, 7 bases remained unmatched. CDR3 amino acids: CASRDWRGVYNEQFF. DNA of the CDR3: TGTGCCAGCAGGGATTGGCGGGGGGTCTACAATGAGCAGTTCTTC.

The chain uses TRBV5-1 and TRBJ2-5; D may correspond to TRBD1 or TRBD2 (5 bases each). The CDR3 is 15 residues long. Germline V CDR1 and CDR2: SGHRS, YFSETQ. V dropped 0 bases and J dropped 4 bases, with 13 bases sitting between them. As DNA, the CDR3 is TGCGCCAGCAGCTTGGCGGAGGCAAGGGGAGAGACCCAGTACTTC. Translating gives CASSLAEARGETQYF. Full variable domain (outside the CDR3, taken from reference TRBV5-1 and TRBJ2-5): KAGVTQTPRYLIKTRGQQVTLSCSPISGHRSVSWYQQTPGQGLQFLFEYFSETQRNKGNFPGRFSGRQFSNSRSEMNVSTLELGDSALYLCASSLAEARGETQYFGPGTRLLVL.

Here the CDR3 reads CASRTGEGGELFF. The CDR3 nucleotides are TGTGCCAGCAGAACAGGGGAAGGGGGGGAGCTGTTTTTT. V and J are TRBV5-4 and TRBJ2-2, with 7 positions matching TRBD1. This CDR3 comprises 13 residues. CDR1 is SGHNT and CDR2 is YYREEE in the germline V gene (reference sequence). V was clipped by 5 bases and J by 8 bases; unmatched bases: 6. The full variable domain, in which reference TRBV5-4 and TRBJ2-2 provide the parts outside the CDR3, is ETGVTQSPTHLIKTRGQQVTLRCSSQSGHNTVSWYQQALGQGPQFIFQYYREEENGRGNFPPRFSGLQFPNYSSELNVNALELDDSALYLCASRTGEGGELFFGEGSRLTVL.

This clonotype was picked up one time. No conserved phenylalanine or tryptophan is present at the end of the CDR3, so a read error is the likely explanation. CDR3 DNA sequence: TGTGCCAGCAGCTCTACTAGGGTACTAGCCAAAAACATTCAGTACCTC. Translation gives CASSSTRVLAKNIQYL. The chain links TRBV7-2 to TRBJ2-4; D is perhaps TRBD2 (5 bases). Germline V lookup: CDR1 SGHTA, CDR2 FQGNSA. Trimming cost V 4 bases and J 0 bases, with 13 bases left between them. The CDR3 is made up of 16 amino acids.

The V gene is TRBV18, the J gene TRBJ2-5; 8 bases fit TRBD1. The CDR3 spans 17 residues. Germline CDR1 and CDR2: KGHSH and LQKENI. The trim removed 3 bases at V and 2 bases at J, leaving 11 bases unmatched. Written as DNA, the CDR3 is TGTGCCAGCTCACCGGGACAAGGGACAGGCTCACAAGAGACCCAGTACTTC. Amino acids: CASSPGQGTGSQETQYF.

This clonotype was seen ten or more times. This chain connects TRBV5-1 to TRBJ2-5, with 9 bases matching TRBD1. The length of the CDR3 is 13 residues. CDR1 and CDR2 (germline): SGHRS, YFSETQ. V dropped 4 bases and J dropped 4; count of bases not matched to a gene: 2. The CDR3 protein is CASSPDRGETQYF. Written as DNA, the CDR3 is TGCGCCAGCAGCCCGGACAGGGGAGAGACCCAGTACTTC. Based on the CDR3 plus reference TRBV5-1 and TRBJ2-5, the full variable domain is KAGVTQTPRYLIKTRGQQVTLSCSPISGHRSVSWYQQTPGQGLQFLFEYFSETQRNKGNFPGRFSGRQFSNSRSEMNVSTLELGDSALYLCASSPDRGETQYFGPGTRLLVL.

This clonotype was counted only a few times. V and J are TRBV7-9 and TRBJ2-3, with a tentative D call TRBD1 (5 bases). The V end was cut by 3 bases, the J end by 4 bases, with 11 bases between. The length of the CDR3 is 14 residues. Germline-derived CDR1 and CDR2 are SEHNR and FQNEAQ (reference sequence). The CDR3 spells CASSLGPPPDTQYF. As DNA, the CDR3 is TGTGCCAGCAGCTTGGGGCCGCCTCCAGATACGCAGTATTTT.